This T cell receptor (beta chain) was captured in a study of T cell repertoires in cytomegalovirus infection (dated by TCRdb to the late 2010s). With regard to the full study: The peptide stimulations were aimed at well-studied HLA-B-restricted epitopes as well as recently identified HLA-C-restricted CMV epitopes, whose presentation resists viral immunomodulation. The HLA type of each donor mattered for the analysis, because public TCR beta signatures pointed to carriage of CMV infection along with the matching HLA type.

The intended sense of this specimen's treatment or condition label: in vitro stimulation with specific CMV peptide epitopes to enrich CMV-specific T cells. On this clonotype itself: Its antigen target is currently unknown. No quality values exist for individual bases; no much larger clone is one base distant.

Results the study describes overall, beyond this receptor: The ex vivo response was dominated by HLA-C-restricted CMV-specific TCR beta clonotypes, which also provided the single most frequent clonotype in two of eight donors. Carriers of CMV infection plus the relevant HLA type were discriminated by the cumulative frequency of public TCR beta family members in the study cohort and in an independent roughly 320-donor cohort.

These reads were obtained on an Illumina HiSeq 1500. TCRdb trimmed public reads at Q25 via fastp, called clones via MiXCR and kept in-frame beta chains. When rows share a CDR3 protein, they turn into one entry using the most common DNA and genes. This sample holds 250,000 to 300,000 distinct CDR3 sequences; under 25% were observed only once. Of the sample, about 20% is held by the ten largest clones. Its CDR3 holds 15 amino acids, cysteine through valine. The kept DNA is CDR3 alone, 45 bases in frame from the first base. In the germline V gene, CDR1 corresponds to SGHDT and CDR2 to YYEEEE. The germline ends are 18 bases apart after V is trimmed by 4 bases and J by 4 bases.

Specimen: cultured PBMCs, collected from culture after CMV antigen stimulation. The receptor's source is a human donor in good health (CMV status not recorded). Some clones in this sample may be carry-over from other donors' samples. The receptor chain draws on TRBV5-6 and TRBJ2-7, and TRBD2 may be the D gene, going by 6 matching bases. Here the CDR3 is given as CASSDASAVFYEQYV. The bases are TGTGCCAGCAGCGATGCTAGCGCCGTTTTTTACGAGCAGTACGTC.